The 30 T cell receptor beta chains below all came from one sample that was sequenced in a study of response to subunit inactivated influenza vaccine listed by TCRdb under 2018. Library construction relied on RT-PCR. Sequencing was performed on an Illumina HiSeq 2500. TCRdb reanalyzed the raw reads on its own, using fastp at Q25 for trimming and MiXCR for clone calling, and kept in-frame beta chains. Duplicate CDR3 protein sequences are folded into a single record with the most common DNA and genes. This sample holds roughly 290,000 distinct CDR3 sequences; around a fifth were observed only once. The ten largest clones capture about 10% of the sample. The material sequenced was PBMCs from blood, taken around 22 months after vaccination. The receptor set was obtained from a man aged 50 to 75 who received an inactivated influenza vaccine. Donor details come from another sample of the same person, matched by shared clones.

This clonotype was recorded many times. V gene TRBV6-5 combines with J gene TRBJ1-6; TRBD1 might be the D (5 bases). Germline V gene lookup returns CDR1 MNHEY and CDR2 SVGAGI. This CDR3 has 14 residues. The germline V and J ends were trimmed by 0 bases and 11 bases, with 11 bases remaining between them. The CDR3 here is CASSYSSGGAPLHF. In DNA form, the CDR3 reads TGTGCCAGCAGTTACTCGAGCGGGGGTGCACCCCTCCACTTT.

V and J are TRBV5-6 and TRBJ2-2; tentatively, D is TRBD2 (6 bases). There are 15 residues in the CDR3. CDR1 and CDR2 (germline): SGHDT, YYEEEE. Trimming took off 5 bases at V and 6 bases at J, with 17 bases between the two ends. The chain's CDR3 is CASRFGGIGSGELFF. In DNA, the CDR3 is TGTGCCAGCAGGTTTGGGGGGATCGGATCCGGGGAGCTGTTTTTT.

The chain recombines TRBV9 with TRBJ1-1, with TRBD1 matching 8 bases. Per the germline V gene, CDR1 is SGDLS and CDR2 is YYNGEE. Losses at the gene ends were 1 base for V and 3 bases for J; bases not matched to a gene: 5. The CDR3 runs 15 residues. The CDR3 sequence is CASSVYNRGDTEAFF. CDR3 in DNA: TGTGCCAGCAGCGTATATAACAGGGGGGACACTGAAGCTTTCTTT.

J is TRBJ2-5 and V is TRBV6-1, with D perhaps assigned TRBD1 or TRBD2 (5 bases each). Trimming took 3 bases from V and 5 from J, leaving 13 bases between them. Per germline, CDR1 MNHNS and CDR2 SASEGT. The CDR3 contains 14 residues. CDR3 DNA sequence: TGTGCCAGCAGTGATTGGGGGAATGGCGAGACCCAGTACTTC. This gives the protein CASSDWGNGETQYF.

This clonotype turned up a few times. The chain joins TRBV6-2 or TRBV6-3 to TRBJ1-2; the D gene is possibly TRBD1 (5 bases). CDR1 and CDR2 (germline): MNHEY, SVGEGT. V lost 3 bases and J 7 bases, leaving 15 bases between the germline ends. This CDR3 is 14 amino acids long. The CDR3 nucleotides are TGTGCCAGCAGTTATGTCGGGGGATCAGGTGGCTACACCTTC. Protein product: CASSYVGGSGGYTF.

This clonotype was observed a handful of times. This chain connects TRBV20-1 to TRBJ1-5; no clear D. CDR3 length: 15 residues. The V end lost 1 base, the J end lost 0 bases, and 10 bases lay between the germline ends. CDR1 and CDR2 from the germline V gene are DFQATT and SNEGSKA (reference sequence). The CDR3 DNA follows: TGCAGTGCTAGAGCCCCGGGGATTAGCAATCAGCCCCAGCATTTT. It yields the protein CSARAPGISNQPQHF.

Many counts were recorded for this clonotype. The rearrangement links TRBV7-9 to TRBJ2-7; D may correspond to TRBD1 or TRBD2 (5 bases each). The CDR3 is 14 residues long. Trimming left V 8 bases short and J 6 bases short, with 20 bases between. Germline V gene data show CDR1 as SEHNR and CDR2 as FQNEAQ (reference sequence). The CDR3 sequence: CASAGTLGEAEQYF. DNA for the CDR3: TGTGCCAGCGCCGGGACGTTGGGAGAAGCCGAGCAGTACTTC.

This clonotype has only a few counts. The J gene is TRBJ1-2, the V gene TRBV5-1; D uncertain. Trimming stripped 2 bases from V and 5 bases from J, with 10 bases between. The CDR3 runs to 13 residues. Per germline, CDR1 SGHRS and CDR2 YFSETQ. The CDR3 DNA is TGCGCCAGCAGCTTCTCTGAGCGGTATGGCTACACCTTC. This encodes CASSFSERYGYTF.

This chain uses TRBV7-2 with TRBJ1-2; D may be TRBD1 (6 bases). CDR3 size: 15 residues. Trimming shortened V by 6 bases and J by 4 bases, and 18 bases separated the two germline ends. Per germline, CDR1 SGHTA and CDR2 FQGNSA. The CDR3 sequence is CASSPIPDSVYGYTF. The CDR3 coding sequence is TGTGCCAGCAGTCCAATTCCGGACAGCGTCTATGGCTACACCTTC.

The chain has TRBV20-1 and TRBJ2-2, with TRBD1 identical over 8 bases. V lost 0 bases to trimming and J lost 3 bases; unmatched junction nucleotides: 6. The CDR3 loop spans 16 amino acids. Germline CDR1 DFQATT, CDR2 SNEGSKA (reference sequence). As DNA, the CDR3 is TGCAGTGCTAGAGACCTCGGGACAGGACACACCGGGGAGCTGTTTTTT. Translating it yields CSARDLGTGHTGELFF.

This clonotype was found many times. The rearrangement joins TRBV20-1 to TRBJ2-5, with TRBD2 matching over 12 bases. Germline V CDR1 and CDR2: DFQATT, SNEGSKA (reference sequence). The CDR3 sequence is 15 residues long. Trimming at V came to 0 bases and at J to 5 bases, leaving 4 bases not matched to a gene. Written as DNA, the CDR3 is TGCAGTGCTAGAGATAGTACTAGCGGGAGGGAGACCCAGTACTTC. Protein: CSARDSTSGRETQYF.

A few counts support this clonotype. The V and J genes are TRBV5-8 and TRBJ1-5; 9 positions agree with TRBD1. Germline CDR1 SGHTS, CDR2 YDEGEE. CDR3 length: 16 amino acids. V dropped 4 bases and J dropped 5; count of bases not matched to a gene: 10. The CDR3 bases are TGTGCCAGCAGCCCCGAAGGGACAGGGTCCTATCAGCCCCAGCATTTT. Translating it yields CASSPEGTGSYQPQHF.

The rearrangement uses TRBV7-9 and TRBJ1-5; 8 nucleotides match TRBD1. V shed 5 bases and J 6 bases; nucleotides not matched to a gene: 9. The CDR3 runs to 15 residues. Germline V CDR1 and CDR2: SEHNR, FQNEAQ (reference sequence). CDR3 nucleotide sequence: TGTGCCAGCAGCCAGGACAGGGTTGGAAGTCAGCCCCAGCATTTT. Translating gives CASSQDRVGSQPQHF.

This clonotype has a handful of counts. The V call is TRBV29-1, the J call TRBJ2-2, with a weak D call TRBD2 (5 bases). CDR1 SQVTM and CDR2 ANQGSEA come from the germline V gene. This CDR3 is 14 amino acids long. Deletions cut 3 bases from V and 1 base from J, with 9 bases between. The CDR3 region is CSVEAGVNTGELFF. The CDR3 nucleotides are TGCAGCGTTGAGGCCGGGGTGAACACCGGGGAGCTGTTTTTT.

This chain links TRBV12-3 or TRBV12-4 with TRBJ2-3; D gene uncertain. The CDR3 covers 16 residues. The germline V and J ends were trimmed by 1 base and 1 base, with 12 bases remaining between them. CDR3 loop: CASSLGAIWGTDTQYF. In nucleotides, the CDR3 is TGTGCCAGCAGTTTAGGGGCTATTTGGGGCACAGATACGCAGTATTTT.

This clonotype was seen a handful of times. This sequence joins TRBV15 and TRBJ2-7; tentatively, D is TRBD1 (6 bases). CDR1 and CDR2 from the germline V gene are LNHNV and YYDKDF (reference sequence). V dropped 3 bases and J dropped 5 bases, with 14 bases sitting between them. The CDR3 consists of 14 residues. The CDR3 region has the DNA TGTGCCACCAGCAGTATTTGGGGGCCCCACGAGCAGTACTTC. It specifies CATSSIWGPHEQYF. The full variable domain, in which reference TRBV15 and TRBJ2-7 provide the parts outside the CDR3, is DAMVIQNPRYQVTQFGKPVTLSCSQTLNHNVMYWYQQKSSQAPKLLFHYYDKDFNNEADTPDNFQSRRPNTSFCFLDIRSPGLGDTAMYLCATSSIWGPHEQYFGPGTRLTVT.

Only a few counts were recorded for this clonotype. This chain connects TRBV12-3 or TRBV12-4 to TRBJ2-4; possible D gene TRBD1, 5 bases. There are 13 residues in the CDR3. Trimming cost V 6 bases and J 9 bases, with 15 bases left between them. The CDR3 region is CASSQTAQGIQYF. CDR3 nucleotides: TGTGCCAGCAGCCAGACAGCCCAGGGCATTCAGTACTTC.

This clonotype was seen a few times. This rearrangement joins TRBV7-9 to TRBJ2-3; the D call may be TRBD1 or TRBD2 (5 bases each). Germline loops: CDR1 SEHNR, CDR2 FQNEAQ (reference sequence). The CDR3 length is 14 residues. V was pared by 5 bases and J by 11 bases, with 20 bases between. CDR3 loop: CASSHPGGGVRQYF. In nucleotides, the CDR3 is TGTGCCAGCAGCCACCCGGGTGGGGGAGTCCGGCAGTATTTT.

This clonotype was counted between two and nine times. The chain has TRBV2 and TRBJ1-5; 8 nucleotides line up with TRBD1. Trimming cost V 9 bases and J 2 bases; bases outside gene matches: 9. The CDR3 is 15 amino acids. Germline lookup yields CDR1 SNHLY and CDR2 FYNNEI. DNA for the CDR3: TGTGCCAGTACTACGGACAGGGTCGGCAATCAGCCCCAGCATTTT. This sequence encodes CASTTDRVGNQPQHF.

This clonotype appeared many times. The chain links TRBV20-1 to TRBJ1-5, with D unresolved. The CDR3 consists of 18 residues. V was shortened by 1 base and J by 6 bases, with 25 bases between the two germline ends. CDR1 DFQATT and CDR2 SNEGSKA come from the germline V gene (reference sequence). The chain's CDR3 is CSARGPLPMTWVTQPQHF. Written as DNA, the CDR3 is TGCAGTGCTAGAGGACCTCTCCCCATGACATGGGTGACTCAGCCCCAGCATTTT.

This clonotype was recorded a few times. The gene calls are TRBV7-8 and TRBJ2-1, with a weak D call TRBD2 (6 bases). V lost 8 bases, J lost 3 bases, and 11 bases lay in between. This CDR3 comprises 13 residues. CDR1 and CDR2 from the germline V gene are SGHVS and FQNEAQ. The CDR3 here is CASRLGGYNEQFF. Here the CDR3 DNA reads TGTGCCAGCCGCCTCGGGGGCTACAATGAGCAGTTCTTC. Full variable domain (remainder filled in from reference TRBV7-8 and TRBJ2-1): GAGVSQSPRYKVAKRGQDVALRCDPISGHVSLFWYQQALGQGPEFLTYFQNEAQLDKSGLPSDRFFAERPEGSVSTLKIQRTQQEDSAVYLCASRLGGYNEQFFGPGTRLTVL.

This clonotype was seen a handful of times. The chain links TRBV20-1 to TRBJ1-4; possibly TRBD1 for D (5 bases). This CDR3 contains 14 residues. Per the germline V gene, CDR1 is DFQATT and CDR2 is SNEGSKA (reference sequence). The V and J ends lost 5 bases and 0 bases respectively, with 10 bases between them. CDR3 in DNA: TGCAGTGCTTGGGACTTACCAACTAATGAAAAACTGTTTTTT. Translated: CSAWDLPTNEKLFF.

The chain links TRBV5-8 to TRBJ1-3; possible D gene TRBD1, 5 bases. CDR3 length: 14 amino acids. Trimming left V 0 bases short and J 5 bases short, with 9 bases between. Germline V lookup: CDR1 SGHTS, CDR2 YDEGEE. The CDR3 sequence is CASSLGADRNTIYF. The CDR3 nucleotides read TGTGCCAGCAGCTTGGGGGCGGACAGAAACACCATATATTTT.

The J gene is TRBJ2-3, the V gene TRBV7-2; TRBD2 aligns across 16 bases. Losses at the gene ends were 4 bases for V and 5 bases for J; bases not matched to a gene: 3. This CDR3 has 16 residues. Germline V gene sequence: CDR1 SGHTA, CDR2 FQGNSA. The CDR3 DNA reads as TGTGCCAGCAGCTCGGGACTAGCGGGGGGGCTAGATACGCAGTATTTT. Translating it yields CASSSGLAGGLDTQYF. The full variable domain, with the rest looked up from reference TRBV7-2 and TRBJ2-3, is GAGVSQSPSNKVTEKGKDVELRCDPISGHTALYWYRQSLGQGLEFLIYFQGNSAPDKSGLPSDRFSAERTGGSVSTLTIQRTQQEDSAVYLCASSSGLAGGLDTQYFGPGTRLTVL.

In this sample, this clonotype turned up a few times. DNA for the CDR3: TGTGCCAGCGGATTCGGGGTTGAAGATTCACCCCTCCACTTT. Translated: CASGFGVEDSPLHF. The chain is built from TRBV27 and TRBJ1-6; unclear D gene. V was cut by 8 bases and J by 8 bases, with 16 bases left in between. This CDR3 has 14 amino acids. Germline V gene lookup returns CDR1 MNHEY and CDR2 SMNVEV (reference sequence).

Of note for this clonotype: This may come from a read error, since a much larger clone is one base off. CDR3 bases: TGCGCCAGCAGCCCCGACAGGGGGCTAAACTATTGCTACACCTTC. Translated, it gives CASSPDRGLNYCYTF. This chain links TRBV4-1 with TRBJ1-2, with 10 bases identical to TRBD1. This CDR3 spans 15 amino acids. Germline assignment: CDR1 MGHRA and CDR2 YSYEKL.

This rearrangement joins TRBV10-3 to TRBJ2-5; TRBD1 matches 9 bases. This CDR3 is built from 15 residues. J lost 4 bases, V lost 10 bases, and 13 bases had no gene match. Germline CDR1 reads ENHRY; CDR2 reads SYGVKD. The DNA of the CDR3 is TGTGCCACCCAGACAGGGGGGTCCTCCCCAGAGACCCAGTACTTC. The encoded protein is CATQTGGSSPETQYF.

This clonotype has just a few counts. V usage is TRBV25-1 and J usage is TRBJ1-6; D is possibly TRBD1 (5 bases). CDR3 length: 14 amino acids. V was trimmed by 4 bases and J by 5 bases, leaving 9 bases between them. Germline CDR1 reads MGHDK; CDR2 reads SYGVNS. DNA for the CDR3: TGTGCCAGCAGTGGGCCGGGACATAATTCACCCCTCCACTTT. This sequence encodes CASSGPGHNSPLHF.

This clonotype has a handful of counts. V is TRBV20-1 and J is TRBJ1-3, with no clear D. The germline V gene has CDR1 DFQATT and CDR2 SNEGSKA (reference sequence). V was clipped by 0 bases and J by 0 bases, with 3 bases between them. The CDR3 runs 13 residues. CDR3 DNA sequence: TGCAGTGCTAGAGATCCCTCTGGAAACACCATATATTTT. It codes for CSARDPSGNTIYF.

The chain couples TRBV7-2 to TRBJ2-7; D possibly corresponds to TRBD2 (6 bases). The germline V gene encodes CDR1 SGHTA and CDR2 FQGNSA. This CDR3 has 12 residues. V was clipped by 4 bases and J by 7 bases, with 11 bases between them. CDR3 coding DNA: TGTGCCAGCAGCTCGATGGGGGGTGAGCAGTACTTC. This gives the protein CASSSMGGEQYF.